The clone carrying this TCR beta chain was observed a few times. This specimen comes from a study of shared clonotypes between healthy human individuals. Generated by immunoSEQ multiplex PCR, the TCRdb table keeps only in-frame clones and is missing some. The top ten clones hold 0.5% to 0.65% of a sample with over a million clones, around 82% of them seen once. The CDR3 has 15 amino acids. V gave up 2 bases and J gave up 2 bases, with 10 bases separating them. CDR1 is SGHAT and CDR2 is FQNNGV in the germline V gene. The sequence was collected from a man younger than 35 in good health. Some clones in this sample may be carry-over from other donors' samples. The sample consisted of memory CD4+ T cells from PBMCs. Subset indicated: CD45RA-negative fraction. This chain connects TRBV11-2 to TRBJ1-5; no reliable D call. The chain's CDR3 is CASSLLGRGNQPQHF. CDR3 bases: TGTGCCAGCAGCTTACTGGGCCGGGGCAATCAGCCCCAGCATTTT.